This T cell receptor beta chain was recorded in a study of OX40 agonist ivuxolimab in advanced cancers. Background on the study: Every patient in dose escalation had hepatocellular carcinoma, melanoma, renal cell or head and neck cancer.

V lost 2 bases to trimming and J lost 4 bases; unmatched junction nucleotides: 6. The CDR3 runs to 14 residues. Per the germline V gene, CDR1 is GTSNPN and CDR2 is SVGIG (reference sequence). A note on this clone: What it binds is unknown.

Study findings and constraints: Clonal expansion in partial responders at 0.1-3.0 mg/kg ranked among the lowest.

Assay: immunoSEQ multiplex PCR; the TCRdb copy retains only in-frame clones and omits some. The sample contains tens of thousands of clones, 70% to 90% of which appear only once. The receptor was derived from an adult with an advanced solid tumor such as melanoma, head and neck, liver or kidney cancer. The sequenced sample was CD4+ or CD8+ T cells sorted from blood, obtained in a trial of the OX40 agonist ivuxolimab. The chain joins TRBV30 to TRBJ2-7; TRBD2 aligns across 9 bases. The CDR3 DNA reads as TGTGCCTGGAGTCCTATAGCGGGAGTATACGAGCAGTACTTC. Translation: CAWSPIAGVYEQYF.